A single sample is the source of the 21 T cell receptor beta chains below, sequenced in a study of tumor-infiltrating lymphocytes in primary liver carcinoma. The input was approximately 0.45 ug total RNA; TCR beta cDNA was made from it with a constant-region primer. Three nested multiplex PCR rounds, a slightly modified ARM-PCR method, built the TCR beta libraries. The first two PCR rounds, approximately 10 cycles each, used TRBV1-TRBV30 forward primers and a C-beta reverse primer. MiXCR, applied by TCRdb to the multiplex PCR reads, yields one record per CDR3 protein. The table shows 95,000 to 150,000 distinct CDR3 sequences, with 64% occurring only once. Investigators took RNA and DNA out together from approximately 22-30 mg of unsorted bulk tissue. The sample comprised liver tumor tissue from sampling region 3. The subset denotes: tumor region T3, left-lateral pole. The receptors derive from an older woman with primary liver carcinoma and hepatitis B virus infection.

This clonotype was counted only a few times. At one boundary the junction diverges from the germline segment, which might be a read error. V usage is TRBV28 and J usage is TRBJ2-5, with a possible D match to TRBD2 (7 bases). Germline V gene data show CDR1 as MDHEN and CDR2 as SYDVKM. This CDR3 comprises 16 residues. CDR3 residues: CASSLFRGGAQEPQYF. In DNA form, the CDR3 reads TGTGCCAGCAGTTTGTTCAGGGGAGGGGCCCAAGAGCCCCAGTACTTC.

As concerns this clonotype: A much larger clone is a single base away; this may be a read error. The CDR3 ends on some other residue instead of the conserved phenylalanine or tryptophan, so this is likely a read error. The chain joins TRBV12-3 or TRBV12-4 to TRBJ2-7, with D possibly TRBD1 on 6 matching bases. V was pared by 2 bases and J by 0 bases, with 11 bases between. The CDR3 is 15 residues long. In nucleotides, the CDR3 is TGTGCCAGCAGTTTAAGCAGGGGTCCCTCCTACGAGCAGTACCTC. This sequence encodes CASSLSRGPSYEQYL.

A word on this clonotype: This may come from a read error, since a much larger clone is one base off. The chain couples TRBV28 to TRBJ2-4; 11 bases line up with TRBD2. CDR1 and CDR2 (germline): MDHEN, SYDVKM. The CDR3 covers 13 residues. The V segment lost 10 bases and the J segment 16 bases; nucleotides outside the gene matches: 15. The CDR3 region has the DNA TGTGCCACTGGTCTTAGCGGGAGGGCGCGTCATTACTTC. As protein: CATGLSGRARHYF.

The chain's CDR3 is CASSLCIRGYNEQFF. The CDR3 nucleotides read TGTGCCAGCAGCCTTTGCATTCGCGGTTACAATGAGCAGTTCTTC. The chain uses TRBV12-3 or TRBV12-4 and TRBJ2-1; D ambiguous. V was cut by 6 bases and J by 4 bases, with 16 bases left in between. CDR3 size: 15 residues.

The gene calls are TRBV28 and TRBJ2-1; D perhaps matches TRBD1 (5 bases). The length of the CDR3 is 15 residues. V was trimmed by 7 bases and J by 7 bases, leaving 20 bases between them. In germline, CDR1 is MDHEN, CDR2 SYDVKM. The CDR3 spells CASTAGIGLYNEQFF. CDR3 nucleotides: TGTGCCAGCACCGCAGGGATTGGGCTCTATAATGAGCAGTTCTTC.

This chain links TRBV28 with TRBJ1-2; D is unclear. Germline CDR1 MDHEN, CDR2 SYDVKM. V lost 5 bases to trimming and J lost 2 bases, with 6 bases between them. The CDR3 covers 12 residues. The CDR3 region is CASSVQNYGYTF. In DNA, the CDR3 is TGTGCCAGCAGTGTCCAAAACTATGGCTACACCTTC.

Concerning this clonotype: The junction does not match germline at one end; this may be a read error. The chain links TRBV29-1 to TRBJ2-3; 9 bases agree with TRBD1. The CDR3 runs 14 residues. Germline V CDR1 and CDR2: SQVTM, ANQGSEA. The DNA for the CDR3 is TGCGGCGTTGGGGACAGGGCCCTCACAGATACGCGGTATTTT. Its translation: CGVGDRALTDTRYF.

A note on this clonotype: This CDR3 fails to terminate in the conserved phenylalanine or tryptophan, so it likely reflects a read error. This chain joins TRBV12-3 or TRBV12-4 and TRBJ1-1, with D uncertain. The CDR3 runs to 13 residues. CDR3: CASSGRENTEAFS. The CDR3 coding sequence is TGTGCCAGCAGTGGACGGGAGAACACCGAAGCTTTCTCT.

The CDR3 nucleotides read TGTGCCAGCAGCCAAGAGGGGACTAGCGGGAGAGCGGGAACACCGGAGCTGTTTTTT. Encoded protein: CASSQEGTSGRAGTPELFF. This rearrangement joins TRBV4-2 to TRBJ2-2, with 14 bases aligning to TRBD2. Looked up from germline, CDR1 is LGHNA and CDR2 is YNFKEQ. CDR3 length: 19 residues. Trimming at V came to 0 bases and at J to 10 bases, leaving 13 bases not matched to a gene.

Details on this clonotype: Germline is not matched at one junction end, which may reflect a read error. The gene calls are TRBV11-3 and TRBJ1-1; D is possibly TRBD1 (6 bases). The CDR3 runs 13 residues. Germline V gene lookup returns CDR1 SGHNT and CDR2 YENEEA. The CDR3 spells CASSLKGGTETFF. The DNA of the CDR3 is TGTGCCAGCAGTTTAAAGGGGGGGACTGAAACTTTCTTT.

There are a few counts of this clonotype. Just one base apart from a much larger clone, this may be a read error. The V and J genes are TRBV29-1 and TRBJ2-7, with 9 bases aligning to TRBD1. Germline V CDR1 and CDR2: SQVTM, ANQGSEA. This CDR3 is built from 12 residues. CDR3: CSAGTGNSERYF. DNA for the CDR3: TGCAGCGCCGGGACAGGGAATAGCGAGCGGTACTTC.

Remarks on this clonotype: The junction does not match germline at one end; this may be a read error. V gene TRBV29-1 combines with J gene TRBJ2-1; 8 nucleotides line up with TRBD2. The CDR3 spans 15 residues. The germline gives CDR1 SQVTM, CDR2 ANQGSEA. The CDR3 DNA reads TGCTGCGTCAAAACCTCGGGAGGGTCCGGGCATGAGCAGTTCTTC. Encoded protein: CCVKTSGGSGHEQFF.

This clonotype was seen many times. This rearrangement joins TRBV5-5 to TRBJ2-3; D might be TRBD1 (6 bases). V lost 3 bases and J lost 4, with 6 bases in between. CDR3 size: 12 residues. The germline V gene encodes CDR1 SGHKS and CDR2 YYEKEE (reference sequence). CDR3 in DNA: TGTGCCAGCAGCTACAGGGCAGATACGCAGTATTTT. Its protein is CASSYRADTQYF.

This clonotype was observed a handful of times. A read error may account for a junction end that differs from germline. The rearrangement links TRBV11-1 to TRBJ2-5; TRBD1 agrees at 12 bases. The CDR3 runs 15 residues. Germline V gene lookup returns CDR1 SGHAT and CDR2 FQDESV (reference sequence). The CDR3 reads CPSSAGTGGRETQYF. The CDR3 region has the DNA TGTCCCAGCAGCGCCGGGACAGGGGGCCGTGAGACCCAGTACTTC.

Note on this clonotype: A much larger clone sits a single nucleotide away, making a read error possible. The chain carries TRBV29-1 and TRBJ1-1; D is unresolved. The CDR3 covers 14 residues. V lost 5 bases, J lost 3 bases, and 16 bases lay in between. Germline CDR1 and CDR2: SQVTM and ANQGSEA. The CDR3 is CSVLPRTTDTEAFF. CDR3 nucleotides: TGCAGCGTTCTTCCCCGCACTACGGACACTGAAGCTTTCTTT. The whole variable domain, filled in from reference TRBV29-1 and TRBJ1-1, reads SAVISQKPSRDICQRGTSLTIQCQVDSQVTMMFWYRQQPGQSLTLIATANQGSEATYESGFVIDKFPISRPNLTFSTLTVSNMSPEDSSIYLCSVLPRTTDTEAFFGQGTRLTVV.

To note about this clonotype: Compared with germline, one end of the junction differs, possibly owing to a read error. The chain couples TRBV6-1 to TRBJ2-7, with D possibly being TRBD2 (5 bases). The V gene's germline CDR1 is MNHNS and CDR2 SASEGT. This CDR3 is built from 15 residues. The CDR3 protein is CASSNLQDGIDEEYF. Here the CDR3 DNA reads TGTGCCAGCAGTAACCTCCAGGACGGGATCGACGAGGAGTACTTC.

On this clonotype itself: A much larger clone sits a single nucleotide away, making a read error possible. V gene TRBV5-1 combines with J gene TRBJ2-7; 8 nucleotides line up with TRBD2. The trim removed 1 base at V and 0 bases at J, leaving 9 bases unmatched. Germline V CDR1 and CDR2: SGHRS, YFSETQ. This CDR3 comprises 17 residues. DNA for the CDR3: TGCGCCAGCAGCTTGAGTCTTGGTAGCGGGAACTCCTACGAGCAGTACTTC. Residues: CASSLSLGSGNSYEQYF.

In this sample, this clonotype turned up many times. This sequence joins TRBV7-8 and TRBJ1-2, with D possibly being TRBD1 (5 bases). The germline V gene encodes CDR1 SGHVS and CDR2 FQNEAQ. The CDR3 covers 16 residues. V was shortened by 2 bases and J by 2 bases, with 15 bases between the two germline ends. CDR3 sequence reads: CASSLMGGAGNYGYTF. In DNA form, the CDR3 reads TGTGCCAGCAGCTTAATGGGAGGGGCAGGGAACTATGGCTACACCTTC.

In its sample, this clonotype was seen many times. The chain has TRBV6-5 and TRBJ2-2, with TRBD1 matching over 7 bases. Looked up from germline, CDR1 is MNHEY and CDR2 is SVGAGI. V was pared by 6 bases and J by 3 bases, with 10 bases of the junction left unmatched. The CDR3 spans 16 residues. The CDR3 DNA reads TGTGCCAGCAGCCCCGACAGGGTACATGACACCGGGGAGCTGTTTTTT. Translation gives CASSPDRVHDTGELFF.

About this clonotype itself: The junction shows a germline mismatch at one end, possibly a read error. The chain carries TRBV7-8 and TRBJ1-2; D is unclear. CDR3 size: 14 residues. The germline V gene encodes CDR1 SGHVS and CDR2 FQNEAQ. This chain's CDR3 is CASSLQENLYGHAF. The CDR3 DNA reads TGTGCCAGCAGCTTACAGGAGAATCTCTATGGCCACGCCTTC.

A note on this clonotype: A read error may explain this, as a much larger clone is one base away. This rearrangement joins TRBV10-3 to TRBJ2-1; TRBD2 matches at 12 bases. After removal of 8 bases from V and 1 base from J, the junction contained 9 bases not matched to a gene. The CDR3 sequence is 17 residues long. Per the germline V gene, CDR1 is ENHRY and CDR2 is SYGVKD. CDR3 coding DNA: TGTGCCATCGAGGCTAGCGGGAGGGACTGGTCCTACAATGAGCAGTTCTTC. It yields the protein CAIEASGRDWSYNEQFF.